What follows describes a single T cell receptor (beta chain). Its specificity is not known. The data stem from a study of T cell responses to AZD1222 COVID-19 vaccine. Study information: Second-dose schedules of about 4 or about 12 weeks were combined. Overall study findings and caveats: There were repertoire samples only from the period after the peak T cell response. Regions left unmutated in variants are reportedly the target of nearly half of spike-specific TCRs. Seropositive AZD1222 recipients at baseline numbered only five or six.

Libraries were prepared by immunoSEQ multiplex PCR; TCRdb keeps only in-frame clonotypes and omits some of them. Of around 140,000 clones listed, about nine tenths are singletons. This receptor was taken from an adult in good health. Sequencing used peripheral blood, obtained on day 0 of AZD1222 vaccination.

This CDR3 reads CASSPFSASETQYF. CDR3 bases: TGTGCCAGCAGTCCCTTTTCCGCAAGTGAGACCCAGTACTTC. The chain is built from TRBV6-5 and TRBJ2-5; no firm D call. V lost 5 bases to trimming and J lost 5 bases, with 15 bases between them. Germline assignment: CDR1 MNHEY and CDR2 SVGAGI. The CDR3 has 14 residues.